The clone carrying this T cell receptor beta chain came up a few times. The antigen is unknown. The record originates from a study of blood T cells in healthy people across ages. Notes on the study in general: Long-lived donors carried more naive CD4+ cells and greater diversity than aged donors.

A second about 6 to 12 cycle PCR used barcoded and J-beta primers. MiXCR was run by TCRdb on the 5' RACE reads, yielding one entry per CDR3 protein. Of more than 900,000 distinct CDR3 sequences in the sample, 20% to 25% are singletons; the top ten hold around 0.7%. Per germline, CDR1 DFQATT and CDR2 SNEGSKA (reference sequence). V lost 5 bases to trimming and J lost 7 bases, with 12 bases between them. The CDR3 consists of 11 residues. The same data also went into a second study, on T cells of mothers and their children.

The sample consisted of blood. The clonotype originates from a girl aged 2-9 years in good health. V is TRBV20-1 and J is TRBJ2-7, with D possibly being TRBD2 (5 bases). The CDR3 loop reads CSAREGVEQYF. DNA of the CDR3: TGCAGTGCTCGCGAGGGAGTGGAGCAGTACTTC.